These 19 T cell receptor beta chains were all obtained from the same sample, sequenced in a study of blood T cells in healthy people across ages. A second PCR, run for about 7 to 12 cycles, used a sample-barcoded 5' primer plus a J-beta primer mix. TCRdb passed the 5' RACE reads through MiXCR, listing each CDR3 protein once. In the table there are roughly 1,100,000 distinct CDR3 sequences, approximately 26% of which are singletons. These same data were also listed under a study on T cells of mothers and their children.

The sequenced sample consisted of blood. The receptor source for this set is a girl aged 2-10 years in good health.

This clonotype was seen a few times. The chain links TRBV3-1 to TRBJ1-3; no definite D call. CDR3 length: 15 amino acids. Germline V gives CDR1 LGHDT, CDR2 YNNKEL (reference sequence). The V end lost 7 bases, the J end lost 2 bases, and 15 bases lay between the germline ends. As DNA, the CDR3 is TGTGCCAGCACCCTCGACTTTTTCCCTGGAAACACCATATATTTT. It is translated as CASTLDFFPGNTIYF.

This clonotype was counted once. The J gene is TRBJ2-5, the V gene TRBV20-1; D is possibly TRBD1 or TRBD2 (5 bases each). V lost 5 bases and J lost 5, with 18 bases in between. This CDR3 spans 14 amino acids. Germline V gene lookup returns CDR1 DFQATT and CDR2 SNEGSKA (reference sequence). CDR3: CSAQPGGFLETQYF. CDR3 nucleotide sequence: TGCAGTGCTCAACCTGGGGGATTTTTGGAGACCCAGTACTTC.

This clonotype was seen a few times. This rearrangement joins TRBV20-1 to TRBJ2-7; D gene uncertain. The germline CDR1 and CDR2 sequences are DFQATT and SNEGSKA (reference sequence). The CDR3 spans 12 residues. The V gene lost 3 bases and the J gene lost 4 bases, with 10 bases spanning the gap. The CDR3 spells CSASYMGYEQYF. The DNA of the CDR3 is TGCAGTGCTAGTTATATGGGATACGAGCAGTACTTC.

The gene calls are TRBV19 and TRBJ1-3; 9 bases line up with TRBD1. V was pared by 7 bases and J by 6 bases, with 4 bases of the junction left unmatched. The CDR3 loop spans 13 amino acids. Germline V gene lookup returns CDR1 LNHDA and CDR2 SQIVND (reference sequence). The chain's CDR3 is CASTRTGANTIYF. CDR3 DNA sequence: TGTGCCAGTACAAGGACAGGGGCAAACACCATATATTTT.

This clonotype has only a few counts. This chain uses TRBV29-1 with TRBJ1-1; D gene ambiguous. Trimming took 4 bases from V and 1 from J, leaving 13 bases between them. Per germline, CDR1 SQVTM and CDR2 ANQGSEA. The CDR3 contains 14 residues. The CDR3 bases are TGCAGCGTTGTGAGTGGACGGCCGAACACTGAAGCTTTCTTT. This encodes CSVVSGRPNTEAFF.

About this clonotype: At one of its ends the junction is not consistent with the germline gene, which may arise from a read error. This chain joins TRBV24-1 and TRBJ2-1, with D perhaps TRBD1 or TRBD2 (6 bases each). There are 12 residues in the CDR3. CDR1 is KGHDR and CDR2 is SFDVKD in the germline V gene. CDR3 DNA: TGTGTCACCAGTCCGGGGGCGAATGAGCAGTTCTTC. It translates to CVTSPGANEQFF.

The gene calls are TRBV29-1 and TRBJ2-1, with D tentatively TRBD1 (5 bases). CDR1 is SQVTM and CDR2 is ANQGSEA in the germline V gene. The CDR3 consists of 14 residues. The V and J ends lost 4 bases and 2 bases respectively, with 12 bases between them. CDR3 in amino acids: CSVGIQGTYNEQFF. The CDR3 DNA sequence: TGCAGCGTTGGGATTCAGGGAACCTACAATGAGCAGTTCTTC.

The rearrangement links TRBV6-5 to TRBJ2-7; 9 positions match TRBD1. Germline lookup yields CDR1 MNHEY and CDR2 SVGAGI. The V and J ends lost 3 bases and 6 bases, in that order; junction bases with no gene match: 9. This CDR3 contains 15 residues. In DNA form, the CDR3 reads TGTGCCAGCAGTTATCAAGGGACAGGGTCTGCCGAGCAGTACTTC. This codes for CASSYQGTGSAEQYF.

V usage is TRBV12-3 or TRBV12-4 and J usage is TRBJ2-1, with D perhaps being TRBD1 or TRBD2 (6 bases each). V gave up 3 bases and J gave up 12 bases, with 12 bases separating them. This CDR3 region has 12 residues. This chain's CDR3 is CASSLKGGGQFF. Written as DNA, the CDR3 is TGTGCCAGCAGTTTGAAGGGGGGCGGGCAGTTCTTC.

This chain links TRBV6-4 with TRBJ2-7; possible D gene TRBD1, 6 bases. CDR1 and CDR2 from the germline V gene are MRHNA and SNTAGT. This CDR3 spans 15 amino acids. The V end lost 5 bases, the J end lost 0 bases, and 14 bases lay between the germline ends. Here the CDR3 DNA reads TGTGCCAGCAGTACTACAGGGAAGTTCTCCTACGAGCAGTACTTC. This encodes CASSTTGKFSYEQYF.

The chain joins TRBV3-1 to TRBJ2-1, with a possible D match to TRBD1 (7 bases). The germline V gene has CDR1 LGHDT and CDR2 YNNKEL (reference sequence). V lost 4 bases to trimming and J lost 4 bases, with 11 bases between them. The CDR3 sequence is 14 residues long. DNA of the CDR3: TGTGCCAGCAGCCGCGGGACAGTTTACAATGAGCAGTTCTTC. As protein: CASSRGTVYNEQFF.

The rearrangement links TRBV7-2 to TRBJ2-7; 7 bases align to TRBD1. With 5 bases clipped from V and 2 bases from J, the junction kept 6 bases outside the gene matches. Germline loops: CDR1 SGHTA, CDR2 FQGNSA. There are 14 residues in the CDR3. The CDR3 sequence is CASSPWGTAYEQYF. The CDR3, as DNA: TGTGCCAGCAGCCCGTGGGGGACAGCCTACGAGCAGTACTTC. Variable domain in full (rest from reference TRBV7-2 and TRBJ2-7): GAGVSQSPSNKVTEKGKDVELRCDPISGHTALYWYRQSLGQGLEFLIYFQGNSAPDKSGLPSDRFSAERTGGSVSTLTIQRTQQEDSAVYLCASSPWGTAYEQYFGPGTRLTVT.

This clonotype has a handful of counts. The junction differs from germline at one of its ends, possibly a read error. The gene calls are TRBV7-8 and TRBJ1-5; D may be TRBD1 (5 bases). Per the germline V gene, CDR1 is SGHVS and CDR2 is FQNEAQ. This CDR3 has 13 amino acids. CDR3 nucleotide sequence: TGTGCCAACAGCTACGGAGGGGATCAGCCCCAGCATTTT. It specifies CANSYGGDQPQHF.

This clonotype was found a few times. V is TRBV11-2 and J is TRBJ2-1; no definite D call. CDR3 length: 13 amino acids. Trimming removed 1 base at V and 9 bases at J, with 10 bases between. The V gene's germline CDR1 is SGHAT and CDR2 FQNNGV. The CDR3 DNA reads TGTGCCAGCAGCTTAGTTGCCAGCACTGAGCAGTTCTTC. This gives the protein CASSLVASTEQFF. Drawing the rest from reference TRBV11-2 and TRBJ2-1, the complete variable domain is EAGVAQSPRYKIIEKRQSVAFWCNPISGHATLYWYQQILGQGPKLLIQFQNNGVVDDSQLPKDRFSAERLKGVDSTLKIQPAKLEDSAVYLCASSLVASTEQFFGPGTRLTVL.

The table lists this clonotype with a few counts. The chain couples TRBV6-2 or TRBV6-3 to TRBJ1-1; 9 nucleotides match TRBD1. Germline values: CDR1 MNHEY, CDR2 SVGEGT. CDR3 length: 22 residues. V lost 2 bases and J lost 2; bases outside the gene matches: 24. CDR3 sequence reads: CASSYQIGTGTPLSPFNTEAFF. DNA of the CDR3: TGTGCCAGCAGTTACCAAATCGGGACAGGGACTCCCCTATCCCCCTTCAACACTGAAGCTTTCTTT.

A note on this clonotype: Compared with germline, one end of the junction differs, possibly owing to a read error. The chain carries TRBV29-1 and TRBJ1-2, with 7 bases aligning to TRBD1. The CDR3 consists of 12 residues. CDR1 is SQVTM and CDR2 is ANQGSEA in the germline V gene. Written as DNA, the CDR3 is TGCAGCGTTGATAAGACAGGGTTAAGCTTCGCCTTC. Translating it yields CSVDKTGLSFAF.

The genes are TRBV4-2 and TRBJ1-4; 7 positions agree with TRBD1. V was clipped by 1 base and J by 6 bases; unmatched bases: 11. The CDR3 length is 17 residues. The germline CDR1 and CDR2 sequences are LGHNA and YNFKEQ. CDR3 sequence (DNA): TGTGCCAGCAGCCAAGCTGAGACAGGGTTCGGGTATGAAAAACTGTTTTTT. Its protein product is CASSQAETGFGYEKLFF.

This chain uses TRBV9 with TRBJ2-1; D might be TRBD2 (6 bases). This CDR3 has 17 residues. CDR1 and CDR2 from the germline V gene are SGDLS and YYNGEE. The V gene lost 3 bases and the J gene lost 10 bases, with 26 bases spanning the gap. CDR3 nucleotide sequence: TGTGCCAGCAGCGGATGGGACCGGGACTCCAAAAGGGGAGAGCAGTTCTTC. Protein: CASSGWDRDSKRGEQFF.

This clonotype showed up just a few times. The chain recombines TRBV20-1 with TRBJ2-1, with no clear D. Germline lookup yields CDR1 DFQATT and CDR2 SNEGSKA (reference sequence). Trimming cost V 5 bases and J 7 bases, with 24 bases left between them. The CDR3 spans 16 residues. The CDR3 sequence: CSALVGGSSLFNEQFF. CDR3 DNA sequence: TGCAGTGCTCTCGTTGGTGGGTCTTCTTTATTTAATGAGCAGTTCTTC.